These 10 T cell receptor beta chains originate from one sample sequenced in a study of PD-1 blockade in classical Hodgkin lymphoma. Some clones are missing from TCRdb's copy, which holds only in-frame ones; the method was immunoSEQ multiplex PCR. The sample shows 29,000 or so clones, about 71% of them seen only once. Each patient experienced a relapse that followed autologous stem cell transplantation, and brentuximab vedotin exposure varied. The material sequenced was peripheral blood mononuclear cells (PBMCs), taken before the second cycle of nivolumab. The receptors were sampled from a human donor with classical Hodgkin lymphoma.

The V call is TRBV2, the J call TRBJ2-5; 8 bases agree with TRBD2. Germline V gene data show CDR1 as SNHLY and CDR2 as FYNNEI. After removal of 1 base from V and 5 bases from J, the junction contained 9 bases not matched to a gene. This CDR3 contains 16 residues. CDR3 DNA: TGTGCCAGCAGTGAAGATAGCGGGGTGTTCGGGGAGACCCAGTACTTC. As protein: CASSEDSGVFGETQYF.

This clone is judged large (0.1 to 1%). This sample includes further DNA sequences coding for the same CDR3. The chain couples TRBV5-1 to TRBJ2-7, with D hard to call. The V end was cut by 7 bases, the J end by 0 bases, with 5 bases between. Germline V gives CDR1 SGHRS, CDR2 YFSETQ. CDR3 size: 11 residues. As DNA, the CDR3 is TGCGCCAGCTCCTACTCCTACGAGCAGTACTTC. Translating it yields CASSYSYEQYF.

This clone has just a few counts. V and J are TRBV30 and TRBJ1-1; D uncertain. The CDR3 extends over 12 amino acids. Trimming took 2 bases from V and 5 from J, leaving 9 bases between them. CDR1 and CDR2 from the germline V gene are GTSNPN and SVGIG (reference sequence). The DNA of the CDR3 is TGTGCCTGGAGTCCCGGGAGGACTGAAGCTTTCTTT. Translated: CAWSPGRTEAFF.

In this sample, this clone turned up a few times. V and J are TRBV7-9 and TRBJ1-3; D is possibly TRBD1 (6 bases). V gave up 5 bases and J gave up 3 bases, with 17 bases separating them. The germline V gene has CDR1 SEHNR and CDR2 FQNEAQ (reference sequence). The CDR3 consists of 16 residues. This CDR3 is CASSTWDISNGNTIYF. The CDR3 DNA reads TGTGCCAGCAGCACATGGGACATTAGTAATGGAAACACCATATATTTT.

The chain has TRBV15 and TRBJ2-6, with D unclear. Germline CDR1 reads LNHNV; CDR2 reads YYDKDF (reference sequence). The V and J ends lost 0 bases and 1 base respectively, with 7 bases between them. The CDR3 extends over 16 amino acids. The CDR3 reads CATSRDKGSGANVLTF. The CDR3 DNA reads as TGTGCCACCAGCAGAGATAAGGGATCTGGGGCCAACGTCCTGACTTTC.

The chain links TRBV7-8 to TRBJ1-2; D call uncertain. Germline V lookup: CDR1 SGHVS, CDR2 FQNEAQ. The CDR3 loop spans 15 amino acids. V was shortened by 5 bases and J by 0 bases, with 13 bases between the two germline ends. DNA for the CDR3: TGTGCCAGCAGCGCACCGGACGGGGCTAACTATGGCTACACCTTC. This sequence encodes CASSAPDGANYGYTF.

The J gene is TRBJ1-1, the V gene TRBV27, with 8 nucleotides matching TRBD1. The CDR3 has 14 amino acids. V was pared by 3 bases and J by 6 bases, with 6 bases of the junction left unmatched. CDR1 is MNHEY, CDR2 SMNVEV, per germline (reference sequence). The CDR3 nucleotides read TGTGCCAGCAGTTTCCAGGGGGCTGTACCTGAAGCTTTCTTT. Translation: CASSFQGAVPEAFF.

This chain joins TRBV27 and TRBJ2-2, with 9 bases aligning to TRBD2. V shed 0 bases and J 6 bases; nucleotides not matched to a gene: 14. CDR1 is MNHEY, CDR2 SMNVEV, per germline (reference sequence). The CDR3 consists of 19 residues. Here the CDR3 DNA reads TGTGCCAGCAGTTTATCGATCTTTGGGGGACTAGCATTGCCCGGGGAGCTGTTTTTT. Encoded protein: CASSLSIFGGLALPGELFF.

This clone occurred once. The chain combines TRBV7-9 with TRBJ2-7; D uncertain. The CDR3 contains 13 residues. Trimming left V 5 bases short and J 3 bases short, with 11 bases between. Germline V gene lookup returns CDR1 SEHNR and CDR2 FQNEAQ (reference sequence). The CDR3, as DNA: TGTGCCAGCAGCGGAATTATGAACTACGAGCAGTACTTC. It yields the protein CASSGIMNYEQYF.

The rearrangement uses TRBV5-5 and TRBJ2-2, with D tentatively TRBD2 (5 bases). This CDR3 has 16 amino acids. From germline, CDR1 is SGHKS and CDR2 YYEKEE (reference sequence). V gave up 2 bases and J gave up 5 bases, with 16 bases separating them. As DNA, the CDR3 is TGTGCCAGCAGCTTTGGAGCCCCCACGGGGACCGGGGAGCTGTTTTTT. As protein: CASSFGAPTGTGELFF.